The 15 T cell receptor beta chains listed next were all sequenced from one sample in a study of blood T cell repertoires in COVID-19. Profiling relied on immunoSEQ multiplex PCR, and the TCRdb table lists in-frame clones only, not all of them. The profile covers about 62,000 clones, with 92% appearing a single time and approximately 6% taken by the ten largest. What was sequenced was peripheral blood. Receptors originate from a human donor in a cohort sampled during active COVID-19.

This chain uses TRBV5-4 with TRBJ1-1; 8 bases are a match to TRBD1. V dropped 3 bases and J dropped 7; count of bases not matched to a gene: 11. This CDR3 contains 15 residues. Germline V lookup: CDR1 SGHNT, CDR2 YYREEE (reference sequence). In DNA, the CDR3 is TGTGCCAGCAGCTCAGGGCAGGGGGCGAGAGGTGAAGCTTTCTTT. It yields the protein CASSSGQGARGEAFF. Full variable domain (rest looked up from reference TRBV5-4 and TRBJ1-1): ETGVTQSPTHLIKTRGQQVTLRCSSQSGHNTVSWYQQALGQGPQFIFQYYREEENGRGNFPPRFSGLQFPNYSSELNVNALELDDSALYLCASSSGQGARGEAFFGQGTRLTVV.

The rearrangement links TRBV7-9 to TRBJ1-1, with no clear D. The CDR3 extends over 14 amino acids. Germline CDR1 reads SEHNR; CDR2 reads FQNEAQ (reference sequence). Trimming cost V 5 bases and J 0 bases, with 10 bases left between them. The CDR3 region is CASSRAGMNTEAFF. As DNA, the CDR3 is TGTGCCAGCAGCCGAGCGGGGATGAACACTGAAGCTTTCTTT.

The chain is built from TRBV5-8 and TRBJ2-5, with TRBD2 identical over 13 bases. Germline CDR1 reads SGHTS; CDR2 reads YDEGEE. Losses at the gene ends were 4 bases for V and 4 bases for J; bases not matched to a gene: 7. The CDR3 runs 16 residues. Written as DNA, the CDR3 is TGTGCCAGCAGCCCGGGACTAGCGGGGCGGGGAGAGACCCAGTACTTC. Amino acid sequence: CASSPGLAGRGETQYF. Using reference TRBV5-8 and TRBJ2-5 for the parts outside the CDR3, the full variable domain is EAGVTQSPTHLIKTRGQQATLRCSPISGHTSVYWYQQALGLGLQFLLWYDEGEERNRGNFPPRFSGRQFPNYSSELNVNALELEDSALYLCASSPGLAGRGETQYFGPGTRLLVL.

The V and J genes are TRBV7-8 and TRBJ1-2; 8 positions agree with TRBD1. Per the germline V gene, CDR1 is SGHVS and CDR2 is FQNEAQ. The CDR3 consists of 22 residues. The V and J ends lost 0 bases and 4 bases, in that order; junction bases with no gene match: 25. The CDR3 DNA sequence: TGTGCCAGCAGCTTAGCGGGGGCCCCGGGGGGAACAGGGGGAGGGAGTAGCTATGGCTACACCTTC. Amino acids: CASSLAGAPGGTGGGSSYGYTF.

This clone has just one count. This chain joins TRBV2 and TRBJ1-1; D uncertain. CDR3 length: 11 amino acids. In germline, CDR1 is SNHLY, CDR2 FYNNEI. V was trimmed by 8 bases and J by 5 bases, leaving 9 bases between them. The CDR3 here is CASSAGTEAFF. As DNA, the CDR3 is TGTGCCAGCTCCGCGGGGACTGAAGCTTTCTTT.

This clone has a handful of counts. The gene calls are TRBV21-1 and TRBJ2-7; TRBD2 is the table's D call, not checked against the DNA. TRBV21-1 is shown as a pseudogene. This CDR3 has 16 amino acids. The CDR3 DNA reads as TGTGCCAGCAGCTTCTACCGGGTCTCGAGCTCCTACGAGCAGTACTTC. Amino acid sequence: CASSFYRVSSSYEQYF.

In this sample, this clone turned up once. The gene calls are TRBV3-1 (or the pseudogene TRBV3-2) and TRBJ2-3; 7 bases agree with TRBD2. The germline V gene has CDR1 LGHDT and CDR2 YNNKEL (reference sequence). V lost 3 bases to trimming and J lost 1 base; unmatched junction nucleotides: 16. This CDR3 is 19 amino acids long. The CDR3 loop reads CASSHFWGGEETGTDTQYF. CDR3 bases: TGTGCCAGCAGCCATTTTTGGGGGGGGGAGGAGACCGGCACAGATACGCAGTATTTT.

The CDR3 DNA is TGTGCCAGCAGCTCCCCTACGGGGGGGAGAAACACCATATATTTT. This codes for CASSSPTGGRNTIYF. The J gene is TRBJ1-3, the V gene TRBV7-6; perhaps TRBD1 as D (5 bases). Germline lookup yields CDR1 SGHVS and CDR2 FNYEAQ. This CDR3 region has 15 residues. The V end was cut by 4 bases, the J end by 5 bases, with 15 bases between.

The J gene is TRBJ1-2, the V gene TRBV6-2 or TRBV6-3; 9 bases fit TRBD1. The V gene's germline CDR1 is MNHEY and CDR2 SVGEGT. The CDR3 spans 15 residues. V lost 4 bases to trimming and J lost 7 bases; unmatched junction nucleotides: 10. The CDR3 sequence is CASSFHPGTGFGYTF. The CDR3 bases are TGTGCCAGCAGTTTCCATCCCGGGACAGGGTTTGGCTACACCTTC.

This chain uses TRBV19 with TRBJ1-1, with D perhaps matching TRBD1 (5 bases). The CDR3 extends over 14 amino acids. CDR1 LNHDA and CDR2 SQIVND come from the germline V gene (reference sequence). Trimming took 3 bases from V and 4 from J, leaving 12 bases between them. DNA of the CDR3: TGTGCCAGTAGTATCCCTCTCGGGGGCACTGAAGCTTTCTTT. Translating it yields CASSIPLGGTEAFF. Complete variable domain (other parts from reference TRBV19 and TRBJ1-1): DGGITQSPKYLFRKEGQNVTLSCEQNLNHDAMYWYRQDPGQGLRLIYYSQIVNDFQKGDIAEGYSVSREKKESFPLTVTSAQKNPTAFYLCASSIPLGGTEAFFGQGTRLTVV.

The chain joins TRBV5-4 to TRBJ2-3; 7 nucleotides match TRBD2. Germline V gene lookup returns CDR1 SGHNT and CDR2 YYREEE (reference sequence). V lost 0 bases to trimming and J lost 0 bases; unmatched junction nucleotides: 7. There are 17 residues in the CDR3. The CDR3 DNA reads as TGTGCCAGCAGCTTGGCCGGGAGGCGGGGGAGCACAGATACGCAGTATTTT. Residues: CASSLAGRRGSTDTQYF.

V is TRBV14 and J is TRBJ2-7; D possibly corresponds to TRBD2 (5 bases). Germline assignment: CDR1 SGHDN and CDR2 FVKESK. Trimming cost V 0 bases and J 5 bases, with 14 bases left between them. This CDR3 is 15 amino acids long. CDR3 coding DNA: TGTGCCAGCAGCCAAGATGAGGGAGTCAGGCACGAGCAGTACTTC. Amino acid sequence: CASSQDEGVRHEQYF.

This clone was detected once. The chain joins TRBV5-1 to TRBJ2-1; 12 bases match TRBD2. This CDR3 has 15 residues. CDR1 is SGHRS, CDR2 YFSETQ, per germline. V was pared by 4 bases and J by 8 bases, with 7 bases of the junction left unmatched. This chain's CDR3 is CASSQTSGRIDEQFF. The CDR3 bases are TGCGCCAGCAGCCAGACTAGCGGGAGAATTGATGAGCAGTTCTTC.

The genes are TRBV12-5 and TRBJ2-2; 9 bases line up with TRBD1. The CDR3 is 17 amino acids. The V gene end was trimmed by 6 bases and the J gene end by 0 bases; junction bases not matched to a gene: 8. Germline CDR1 reads LGHNT; CDR2 reads FRNRAP. The CDR3 nucleotides are TGTGCTAGTGGCTCTAACAGGGGGCGAACGAACACCGGGGAGCTGTTTTTT. It yields the protein CASGSNRGRTNTGELFF.

The rearrangement links TRBV2 to TRBJ2-4; 13 bases fit TRBD2. CDR1 is SNHLY, CDR2 FYNNEI, per germline. The CDR3 loop spans 18 amino acids. The J segment lost 2 bases and the V segment lost 5 bases, leaving 9 bases of the junction unmatched. CDR3 sequence (DNA): TGTGCCAGCAGTTCCCCCCGGACTAGCGGGGGTCCCAAAAACATTCAGTACTTC. Its translation is CASSSPRTSGGPKNIQYF.